This T cell receptor (beta chain) was sequenced in a study of OX40 agonist ivuxolimab in advanced cancers. Overall study: Three dose-escalation patients had partial responses: one with hepatocellular carcinoma and two with cutaneous melanoma.

Unmatched junction bases numbered 7, after V lost 6 bases and J lost 3 bases. The CDR3 contains 14 residues. The germline CDR1 and CDR2 sequences are SNHLY and FYNNEI. Details on this clone: The antigen is not known.

Assay: immunoSEQ multiplex PCR; the TCRdb copy retains only in-frame clones and omits some. The sample consists of about 79,000 clones, about 80% of them appearing once. General study points: Relative to CD4+, CD8+ T cells held more expanded clones on average. Certain nonresponders additionally had low normalized T-cell clonal expansion. What antigens the expanded peripheral T cells recognized was never established.

This sequence joins TRBV2 and TRBJ1-1, with TRBD1 matching 7 bases. Material: CD4+ or CD8+ T cells sorted from blood, obtained in a trial of the OX40 agonist ivuxolimab. The origin of this receptor is an adult with an advanced solid tumor such as melanoma, head and neck, liver or kidney cancer. The CDR3 DNA sequence: TGTGCCAGCAGGCTACAGGGGTGGGACACTGAAGCTTTCTTT. Translation gives CASRLQGWDTEAFF.